The 14 T cell receptor beta chains given below trace back to one sample, sequenced in a study of blood T cell repertoires in COVID-19. Repertoires were generated with immunoSEQ multiplex PCR, while TCRdb's copy carries only in-frame clones and drops some. Found here are about 140,000 clones, 75% to 85% of them singletons; the top ten hold less than 4.5%. The sequencing sample was made of peripheral blood. The receptors stem from a woman older than 75 with acute or convalescent COVID-19.

The chain employs TRBV28 and TRBJ2-2, with 8 bases identical to TRBD1. The CDR3 totals 20 residues. Germline loops: CDR1 MDHEN, CDR2 SYDVKM. V lost 5 bases to trimming and J lost 6 bases; unmatched junction nucleotides: 23. The CDR3 protein is CASSDYRDRPFMRVAGELFF. The CDR3 DNA sequence: TGTGCCAGCAGTGATTACCGGGACAGGCCCTTCATGAGGGTCGCCGGGGAGCTGTTTTTT.

This chain connects TRBV19 to TRBJ1-2, with 7 bases aligning to TRBD1. J gave up 4 bases and V 6 bases, and 2 bases lay outside the gene matches. There are 12 residues in the CDR3. Germline V gives CDR1 LNHDA, CDR2 SQIVND (reference sequence). CDR3 loop: CASRTGTYGYTF. The CDR3 nucleotides read TGTGCCAGTAGGACAGGGACCTATGGCTACACCTTC.

The rearrangement joins TRBV10-3 to TRBJ2-1, with 11 bases that match TRBD1. V gave up 6 bases and J gave up 5 bases; unmatched junction bases: 18. Germline V CDR1 and CDR2: ENHRY, SYGVKD. The CDR3 sequence is 19 residues long. The CDR3 DNA follows: TGTGCCATCAGATGGACAGGGGGCGAGCAGAGGGGGTTAAACAATGAGCAGTTCTTC. It translates to CAIRWTGGEQRGLNNEQFF.

The CDR3 is CASSQLKGNSPLHF. The CDR3 nucleotides are TGCGCCAGCAGCCAATTAAAGGGGAATTCACCCCTCCACTTT. The chain uses TRBV4-1 and TRBJ1-6; tentatively, D is TRBD1 (5 bases). CDR3 length equals 14 residues. Trimming removed 2 bases from V and 7 bases from J, with 9 bases in between. The germline CDR1 and CDR2 sequences are MGHRA and YSYEKL.

The rearrangement uses TRBV5-1 and TRBJ1-2; TRBD1 might be the D (5 bases). The germline V gene has CDR1 SGHRS and CDR2 YFSETQ. The CDR3 covers 15 residues. The V end lost 0 bases, the J end lost 7 bases, and 16 bases lay between the germline ends. The CDR3: CASSLAGGFGGGYTF. CDR3 DNA sequence: TGCGCCAGCAGCTTGGCTGGGGGGTTTGGAGGTGGCTACACCTTC.

V and J are TRBV2 and TRBJ1-1; D is perhaps TRBD1 (6 bases). The germline V gene has CDR1 SNHLY and CDR2 FYNNEI. This CDR3 comprises 13 residues. The germline V and J ends were trimmed by 10 bases and 1 base, with 13 bases remaining between them. The CDR3 DNA reads TGTGCCACTCAGGACAGAGAGAACACTGAAGCTTTCTTT. Its translation: CATQDRENTEAFF.

The chain couples TRBV30 to TRBJ2-3; D possibly corresponds to TRBD2 (5 bases). V was trimmed by 0 bases and J by 4 bases, leaving 8 bases between them. CDR1 and CDR2 (germline): GTSNPN, SVGIG (reference sequence). CDR3 length: 13 residues. The CDR3 DNA sequence: TGTGCCTGGAGTGTACATAGCGCAGATACGCAGTATTTT. Protein product: CAWSVHSADTQYF.

The chain carries TRBV28 and TRBJ1-5; maybe TRBD1 (6 bases). Germline values: CDR1 MDHEN, CDR2 SYDVKM. V was clipped by 2 bases and J by 4 bases, with 12 bases between them. This CDR3 has 15 residues. CDR3 sequence reads: CASSLTDRLNQPQHF. The CDR3 coding sequence is TGTGCCAGCAGTTTAACCGACAGGCTAAATCAGCCCCAGCATTTT.

The chain couples TRBV11-2 to TRBJ2-7, with 9 bases lining up with TRBD1. CDR1 is SGHAT and CDR2 is FQNNGV in the germline V gene. V was pared by 5 bases and J by 6 bases, with 23 bases of the junction left unmatched. The CDR3 runs 19 residues. The CDR3 sequence is CASSRGRLRDREFLLEQYF. In nucleotides, the CDR3 is TGTGCCAGCAGCCGAGGTCGGTTGCGGGACAGGGAGTTTCTCCTCGAGCAGTACTTC. Together with reference TRBV11-2 and TRBJ2-7, the CDR3 gives the full variable domain: EAGVAQSPRYKIIEKRQSVAFWCNPISGHATLYWYQQILGQGPKLLIQFQNNGVVDDSQLPKDRFSAERLKGVDSTLKIQPAKLEDSAVYLCASSRGRLRDREFLLEQYFGPGTRLTVT.

The count of this clone is one. The rearrangement joins TRBV13 to TRBJ1-1; a possible D gene is TRBD1 (5 bases). Germline CDR1 and CDR2: PRHDT and FYEKMQ (reference sequence). V shed 6 bases and J shed 0 bases, with 14 bases lying between them. The CDR3 totals 15 residues. As DNA, the CDR3 is TGTGCCAGCAGGGGGCGAGGTTTCATGAACACTGAAGCTTTCTTT. The encoded protein is CASRGRGFMNTEAFF.

The gene calls are TRBV2 and TRBJ2-2, with 7 bases that match TRBD1. J was trimmed by 1 base and V by 7 bases; bases with no gene match: 6. This CDR3 is built from 15 residues. The germline V gene has CDR1 SNHLY and CDR2 FYNNEI. The CDR3 reads CASTPGQRNTGELFF. CDR3 coding DNA: TGTGCCAGCACGCCGGGACAGAGGAACACCGGGGAGCTGTTTTTT.

The CDR3 sequence is CASSRMGGAAMNSPLHF. CDR3 coding DNA: TGTGCCAGCAGCCGGATGGGGGGGGCCGCTATGAACTCACCCCTCCACTTT. V and J are TRBV13 and TRBJ1-6; tentatively, D is TRBD1 (6 bases). The CDR3 consists of 17 residues. The V and J ends lost 5 bases and 10 bases respectively, with 24 bases between them. Germline lookup yields CDR1 PRHDT and CDR2 FYEKMQ (reference sequence).

This clone has just one count. V and J are TRBV21-1 and TRBJ1-1. TRBV21-1 is listed as a pseudogene. The CDR3 has 14 residues. The CDR3 here is CASSKWRDYTEAFF. CDR3 bases: TGTGCCAGCAGCAAGTGGAGGGACTACACTGAAGCTTTCTTT.

This chain uses TRBV19 with TRBJ1-1; D might be TRBD1 (5 bases). Trimming took off 6 bases at V and 3 bases at J, with 29 bases between the two ends. Germline V gives CDR1 LNHDA, CDR2 SQIVND (reference sequence). The CDR3 runs to 19 residues. CDR3 sequence reads: CASRAPRIWQGDGDTEAFF. The CDR3 DNA sequence: TGTGCCAGTAGAGCCCCCCGTATTTGGCAGGGTGATGGGGACACTGAAGCTTTCTTT.